The T cell receptor beta chain under discussion was sequenced for a study of graft-versus-host responses after intestinal transplantation (dated by TCRdb to the early 2020s). Background on the whole study: The transplants that recipients got were multivisceral, liver-intestinal, or isolated intestinal. All recipients received anti-thymocyte globulin induction followed by maintenance tacrolimus and steroids for approximately 3 years. After intestinal transplantation, graft-versus-host and host-versus-graft alloreactive T cell clones in the graft, circulation and bone marrow were tracked using bulk TCR-beta CDR3 sequencing. To identify alloreactive clones, pre-transplant mixed lymphocyte reaction products were sequenced and then compared with unstimulated pre-transplant donor and recipient T cells. The cohort enrolled 20 to 30 intestinal transplant recipients, one of whom was a retransplant, and a few patients without pretransplant specimens were excluded. A peak of at least 4% donor T cells among recipient peripheral blood mononuclear cells was the definition used for donor T cell macrochimerism. Rather than being sequenced by the commercial service, samples from a few later patients were sequenced in-house on an Illumina MiSeq and processed with MiXCR. Overall results and qualifications from the work: High GvH to HvG T cell clonal ratios were observed in the allografts of patients with donor T cell macrochimerism. Conclusions were limited by the relatively low number and heterogeneity of intestinal transplant patients. GvH clones were found in recipient bone marrow, and some of the GvH clones appeared earlier in ileal mucosa or blood, which is consistent with an intestinal mucosal origin. Peak levels of circulating GvH clones were associated with declines in HvG clones early after transplant.

The sample's time point label, in plain terms: cells obtained before transplantation from donor or recipient. In mixed lymphocyte reactions, approximately 200,000 CFSE-labeled pre-transplant responders were plated with approximately 200,000 irradiated violet-dye-labeled stimulators and cultured for 5 to 6 days. Proliferating CD3+CD4+CFSE-low and CD3+CD8+CFSE-low responder cells were FACS-sorted on a BD Influx sorter after the mixed lymphocyte reaction. Remarks on this clone: Per-base qualities were not stored, and no clone one base away is much larger.

At the junction V is shortened by 4 bases and J by 8 bases, with 15 bases in between. Via the germline V gene, CDR1 is SGDLS and CDR2 YYNGEE. There are 13 amino acids in the CDR3, from cysteine to phenylalanine inclusive. CDR3 DNA only is kept here, 39 bases in frame from base 1. Libraries came from the immunoSEQ multiplex PCR assay. For most patients, genomic DNA was isolated with the Qiagen DNeasy Blood and Tissue Kit and sent frozen to Adaptive Biotechnologies for TCR sequencing. High-throughput TCR-beta CDR3 sequencing of genomic DNA from most patients was performed by Adaptive Biotechnologies. As for how the authors treated the data: Adaptive's ImmunoSEQ software supplied the TCR sequencing data for 15 to 20 patients, while MiXCR and VDJtools were used to process a few other patients. CD4 versus CD8 sorting errors were corrected by removing sequences found in both subsets at a frequency ratio below 5:1. CDR3 nucleotide sequences shared by donor and recipient were removed because the origin of these sequences could not be assigned. To count as alloreactive, a clone needed at least 2-fold expansion over unstimulated cells and a minimum CFSE-low frequency of 0.002% (template counts) or 0.001% (read counts). Clones were considered mappable if detected in sequenced pre-transplant spleen, lymph node, or MLR CFSE-low populations of the donor or recipient. Cumulative frequency of alloreactive clones was calculated as a percentage of all sequences weighted by copy number. TCRdb mirrors the immuneACCESS table, restricted to in-frame sequences. Some clones are absent from its copies; in checked studies, under half trace to an unresolved V gene, and the reason for the others is unknown. The DNA gave D and trimming, while V, J and clone size come from that table. A total of some 14,000 clones appear in this sample, 33% of them only once. Roughly 2% of the sample is in the top ten clones.

The starting material was alloreactive CD8+ T cells from a mixed lymphocyte reaction culture, obtained before intestinal transplant. In light of the paper, this sample's cell subset or site label describes: CFSE-low proliferating T cells sorted from approximately 6-day pre-transplant mixed lymphocyte reaction (GvH or HvG direction). The sequence came from a human patient who received an intestinal transplant. Here the chain combines TRBV9 and TRBJ1-2; TRBD1 is a weak D gene call, 5 bases matching. CDR3 reads: CASSPDRGSGYTF. Here is the DNA: TGTGCCAGCAGCCCCGACAGAGGTAGCGGCTACACCTTC.